This TCR beta chain was sequenced in a study of T cell responses to AZD1222 COVID-19 vaccine (dated by TCRdb to the early 2020s). About the study as a whole: A total of over 230 trial participants underwent TCR sequencing, of whom some 210 received two doses of AZD1222 and 26 received two doses of the MenACWY control vaccine. Trial participants were enrolled into age subgroups of 18-55, 56-69 and 70-plus years, which contained around 150, 29 and 61 TCR-sequenced participants, respectively.

CDR1 and CDR2, per the germline V gene, are SGHAT and FQNNGV. The cysteine opens and the phenylalanine closes a CDR3 of 17 amino acids. Solely the CDR3 DNA is kept, with 51 bases framed from the first base. Relative to germline, V is 7 bases shorter and J is 0 bases shorter, with 18 bases between their ends. The CDR3 regions of human TCRbeta chains were analyzed by immunosequencing. For the original study's pipeline: Repertoire TCRs were matched against a reference library of SARS-CoV-2-specific TCRs generated with the MIRA antigen-specificity platform. Breadth meant the fraction of unique TCRs that were SARS-CoV-2-associated, whereas depth meant the fraction of total T cells that were SARS-CoV-2-associated. Using the MIRA data, every spike-specific TCR was mapped to the spike region that the TCR reacted to and assigned to either a CD4 or a CD8 class. Log10-transformed breadth and depth values were compared by one-way ANOVA with Sidak's multiple comparisons tests. TCRdb retrieved this table from immuneACCESS and kept in-frame rearrangements only. Not all clones are present; in checked studies, unresolved V genes account for under half, and no reason is known for the remainder. The DNA gave D and trimming, while V, J and clone size come from that table. This sample comprises 100,000 to 140,000 clones, around 90% of them detected only once. Jointly, the top ten make up approximately 4.8% of the sample.

Remarks on this clone: Its antigen target is currently unknown. No much larger clone is present one base from it, and per-base qualities are unavailable.

Read against the paper, the sample's time point label means: about 28 days (+/-7) after the second vaccine dose. AZD1222 recipients with second doses at about 4 weeks or about 12 weeks were pooled, because spike-specific TCR depth and breadth did not differ between schedules. Vaccinee samples came from UK trials COV001 and COV002, including a single-blind randomized controlled phase 2/3 trial of AZD1222 (ChAdOx1 nCoV-19) in healthy adults. For TCRbeta chain sequencing, PBMC samples from trial participants were taken at day 0 and at day 28 after the second dose. Findings and caveats that apply to the study as a whole: After two AZD1222 doses, both the breadth and the depth of spike-specific TCRs were significantly higher than at day 0 and than in MenACWY recipients. Nearly half of unique spike-specific TCRs reportedly recognized epitopes outside regions mutated in the B.1.351 and B.1.1.7 variants. Participants were mostly white British and included more females than males, and it was suggested by the authors that clonal diversity may have been underestimated. Only five to seven AZD1222 recipients were SARS-CoV-2 seropositive at baseline, limiting conclusions about previously exposed vaccinees. The vaccine-associated CD4 TCRs covered the entire spike protein, and the dominant responses fell in regions 160-218 and 743-854. No day 14 peak-response samples were available, so repertoires were characterized only after the peak T cell response. In the small 56-69-year group, the increase in depth fell short of significance, most likely because of low power.

The sample in question was peripheral blood, obtained 28 days after the second AZD1222 dose. This clonotype was obtained from an adult who received the AZD1222 COVID-19 vaccine. The chain couples TRBV11-2 to TRBJ2-2, with the D segment possibly TRBD1 or TRBD2, each aligning over 6 bases. The nucleotide sequence reads as follows: TGTGCCAGCATTAGTCAAGGGGGGACATCGAACACCGGGGAGCTGTTTTTT. Translation gives CASISQGGTSNTGELFF.